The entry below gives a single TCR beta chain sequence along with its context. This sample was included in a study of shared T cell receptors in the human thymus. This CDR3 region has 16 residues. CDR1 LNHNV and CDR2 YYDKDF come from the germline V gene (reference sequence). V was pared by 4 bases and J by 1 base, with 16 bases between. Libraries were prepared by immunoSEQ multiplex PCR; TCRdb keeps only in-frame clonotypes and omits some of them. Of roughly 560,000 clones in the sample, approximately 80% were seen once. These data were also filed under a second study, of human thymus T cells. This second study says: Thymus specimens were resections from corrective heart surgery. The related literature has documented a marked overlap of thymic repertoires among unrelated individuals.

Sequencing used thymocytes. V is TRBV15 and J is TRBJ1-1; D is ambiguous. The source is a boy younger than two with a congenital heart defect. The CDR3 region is CATSILITRGNTEAFF. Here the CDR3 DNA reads TGTGCCACCAGCATTCTCATCACCCGGGGGAACACTGAAGCTTTCTTT.